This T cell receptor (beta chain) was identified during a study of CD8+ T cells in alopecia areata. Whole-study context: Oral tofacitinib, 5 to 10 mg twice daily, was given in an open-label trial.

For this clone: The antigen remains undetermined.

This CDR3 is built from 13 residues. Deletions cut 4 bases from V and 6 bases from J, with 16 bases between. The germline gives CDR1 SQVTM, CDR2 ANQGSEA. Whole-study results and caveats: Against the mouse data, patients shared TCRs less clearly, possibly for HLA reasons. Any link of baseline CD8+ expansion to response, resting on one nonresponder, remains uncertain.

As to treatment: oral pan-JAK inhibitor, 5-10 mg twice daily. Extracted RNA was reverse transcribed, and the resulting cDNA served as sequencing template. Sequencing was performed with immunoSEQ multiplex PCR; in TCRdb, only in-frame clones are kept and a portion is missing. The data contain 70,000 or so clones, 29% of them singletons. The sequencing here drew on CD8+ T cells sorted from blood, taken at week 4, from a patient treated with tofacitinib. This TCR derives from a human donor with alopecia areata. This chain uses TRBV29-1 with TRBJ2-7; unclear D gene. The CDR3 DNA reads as TGCAGCGTTGCCGGGTTGGGTGGGTTCGAGCAGTACTTC. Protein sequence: CSVAGLGGFEQYF.